These 20 T cell receptor beta chains share one sample of origin, sequenced in a study of T-cell reconstitution after alpha-beta-depleted transplantation in children (dated by TCRdb to about 2016). Library construction relied on PCR. Sequencer: Illumina HiSeq 2500. TCR libraries were prepared with molecular barcoding, using unique molecular identifiers to normalize TCRbeta repertoire quantification. Through fastp at Q25 and MiXCR, TCRdb rebuilt clones from the public reads, retaining in-frame beta chains. Each record represents a unique CDR3 protein, reported with the most common genes and DNA among its rows. The sample yields about 350,000 distinct CDR3 sequences; about 14% were counted once. The ten largest clones take up around 4.1% of the sample. The sequences come from PBMCs, collected from the stem cell graft. The receptors were gathered from a human donor who donated a stem cell graft to a child with Fanconi anemia.

This clonotype was seen repeatedly, ten times or more. The V call is TRBV6-1, the J call TRBJ2-1; TRBD2 matches at 9 bases. The CDR3 sequence is 14 residues long. With V trimmed by 10 bases and J by 4 bases, 8 bases remained unmatched. Germline V gene lookup returns CDR1 MNHNS and CDR2 SASEGT. The CDR3 sequence: CATVAGALYNEQFF. The CDR3 nucleotides read TGTGCCACCGTAGCGGGGGCCCTTTACAATGAGCAGTTCTTC.

This rearrangement joins TRBV13 to TRBJ2-3; D perhaps matches TRBD1 (5 bases). Germline assignment: CDR1 PRHDT and CDR2 FYEKMQ (reference sequence). This CDR3 contains 13 residues. Deletions cut 4 bases from V and 2 bases from J, with 7 bases between. CDR3 residues: CASSSDNTDTQYF. In nucleotides, the CDR3 is TGTGCCAGCAGCTCGGACAACACAGATACGCAGTATTTT.

This clonotype was seen more than once but under ten times. This chain uses TRBV5-1 with TRBJ2-1, with TRBD1 as a possible D gene (5 bases). Trimming removed 4 bases from V and 6 bases from J, with 14 bases in between. Germline V gives CDR1 SGHRS, CDR2 YFSETQ. The CDR3 covers 14 residues. The CDR3 nucleotides are TGCGCCAGCAGCACCTTTACAGGTACCAATGAGCAGTTCTTC. Protein: CASSTFTGTNEQFF.

This clonotype was seen more than once but under ten times. This chain joins TRBV20-1 and TRBJ1-5; 8 positions match TRBD1. Germline trimming cut 3 bases from V and 0 bases from J; bases unmatched to any gene: 10. The CDR3 covers 17 residues. The V gene's germline CDR1 is DFQATT and CDR2 SNEGSKA (reference sequence). The CDR3 bases are TGCAGTGCTAGCCCAGGACAGGGATTGTTTAGCAATCAGCCCCAGCATTTT. Translation: CSASPGQGLFSNQPQHF.

This clonotype was observed at least ten times. The V and J genes are TRBV29-1 and TRBJ2-5, with TRBD1 matching 7 bases. Trimming removed 0 bases from V and 1 base from J; junction bases left unmatched: 11. CDR1 is SQVTM and CDR2 is ANQGSEA in the germline V gene. The CDR3 is 17 residues long. CDR3: CSVEDRSRGTAQETQYF. The CDR3 DNA reads TGCAGCGTTGAAGATCGTAGCAGGGGGACGGCCCAAGAGACCCAGTACTTC. The full variable domain, its missing parts supplied by reference TRBV29-1 and TRBJ2-5, is SAVISQKPSRDICQRGTSLTIQCQVDSQVTMMFWYRQQPGQSLTLIATANQGSEATYESGFVIDKFPISRPNLTFSTLTVSNMSPEDSSIYLCSVEDRSRGTAQETQYFGPGTRLLVL.

This clonotype was found a few times. This chain links TRBV5-1 with TRBJ2-7; TRBD1 agrees at 9 bases. This CDR3 is built from 16 residues. J was trimmed by 0 bases and V by 5 bases; bases with no gene match: 9. The germline V gene has CDR1 SGHRS and CDR2 YFSETQ. CDR3 sequence reads: CASRRLGQGHSYEQYF. DNA of the CDR3: TGCGCCAGCAGACGTCTCGGACAGGGGCACTCCTACGAGCAGTACTTC.

This clonotype was recorded many times. This chain links TRBV7-9 with TRBJ2-3; D not certain. Trimming shortened V by 1 base and J by 6 bases, and 5 bases separated the two germline ends. Germline V gene data show CDR1 as SEHNR and CDR2 as FQNEAQ (reference sequence). The CDR3 length is 12 residues. The CDR3 protein is CASSLDRDTQYF. The CDR3 DNA reads TGTGCCAGCAGCTTAGACCGGGATACGCAGTATTTT.

The chain combines TRBV5-1 with TRBJ2-1; D remains ambiguous. The CDR3 length is 14 residues. CDR1 and CDR2 (germline): SGHRS, YFSETQ. Trimming took off 0 bases at V and 6 bases at J, with 10 bases between the two ends. CDR3 sequence (DNA): TGCGCCAGCAGCTTGGGTAGCTTAGGCAATGAGCAGTTCTTC. It is translated as CASSLGSLGNEQFF.

Here the CDR3 reads CASSLPRGYSPLHF. The CDR3 nucleotides read TGTGCCAGCAGCTTACCCAGGGGGTATTCACCCCTCCACTTT. The V and J genes are TRBV7-2 and TRBJ1-6; TRBD1 aligns across 7 bases. CDR1 is SGHTA and CDR2 is FQGNSA in the germline V gene. The CDR3 is 14 residues long. The V and J ends lost 2 bases and 8 bases, in that order; junction bases with no gene match: 3.

This clonotype has just a few counts. The rearrangement joins TRBV9 to TRBJ2-1, with D perhaps TRBD2 (7 bases). The CDR3 loop spans 14 amino acids. Germline V gene data show CDR1 as SGDLS and CDR2 as YYNGEE. Trimming removed 3 bases from V and 4 bases from J, with 11 bases in between. The CDR3 nucleotides are TGTGCCAGCAGCGGGGGGGGGGCTTACAATGAGCAGTTCTTC. This encodes CASSGGGAYNEQFF.

This clonotype came up a few times. V usage is TRBV5-1 and J usage is TRBJ1-2; D is undetermined. The length of the CDR3 is 13 residues. CDR1 and CDR2 (germline): SGHRS, YFSETQ. V lost 6 bases and J lost 4, with 13 bases in between. For the CDR3, the DNA is TGCGCCAGCACCGGAAGCCCCCCCTATGGCTACACCTTC. The encoded protein is CASTGSPPYGYTF.

This clonotype was observed a single time. J is TRBJ2-3 and V is TRBV12-3 or TRBV12-4; TRBD2 matches 13 bases. This CDR3 is built from 15 residues. V gave up 6 bases and J gave up 2 bases; unmatched junction bases: 2. This CDR3 reads CASRGTSGATDTQYF. CDR3 DNA sequence: TGTGCCAGCAGAGGGACTAGCGGGGCCACAGATACGCAGTATTTT.

V and J are TRBV20-1 and TRBJ1-3; D is uncertain. This CDR3 comprises 13 residues. Germline lookup yields CDR1 DFQATT and CDR2 SNEGSKA (reference sequence). V was trimmed by 4 bases and J by 7 bases, leaving 14 bases between them. The CDR3 nucleotides read TGCAGTGCTACCGAGGGCAGGATGAACACCATATATTTT. Encoded protein: CSATEGRMNTIYF.

This clonotype was seen a handful of times. The V and J genes are TRBV3-1 and TRBJ1-3; the D is unclear. The V and J ends lost 8 bases and 0 bases respectively, with 11 bases between them. In germline, CDR1 is LGHDT, CDR2 YNNKEL (reference sequence). The CDR3 covers 14 residues. The CDR3 nucleotides read TGTGCCAGCGCCGACATTTTCTCTGGAAACACCATATATTTT. It translates to CASADIFSGNTIYF.

The sample holds a few counts of this clonotype. The genes are TRBV20-1 and TRBJ2-1; 9 bases line up with TRBD2. Looked up from germline, CDR1 is DFQATT and CDR2 is SNEGSKA (reference sequence). There are 14 residues in the CDR3. The junction had 8 bases not matched to a gene; V was cut back by 3 bases and J by 8 bases. The CDR3 nucleotides read TGCAGTGCTAGTTGGCTAGCGGGGAAGGATGAGCAGTTCTTC. Its protein is CSASWLAGKDEQFF.

This clonotype showed up many times. The chain joins TRBV27 to TRBJ1-4; tentative D call: TRBD1 (6 bases). The CDR3 contains 15 residues. CDR1 and CDR2 (germline): MNHEY, SMNVEV (reference sequence). The ends were cut back, 3 bases at V and 5 bases at J, with 13 bases in the middle. CDR3 amino acids: CASSFSGTINEKLFF. DNA of the CDR3: TGTGCCAGCAGTTTTTCCGGGACAATAAATGAAAAACTGTTTTTT.

The chain joins TRBV5-4 to TRBJ1-2; 8 nucleotides line up with TRBD1. The CDR3 runs to 13 residues. Germline loops: CDR1 SGHNT, CDR2 YYREEE (reference sequence). Trimming removed 4 bases from V and 4 bases from J; junction bases left unmatched: 3. The CDR3 loop reads CASSNRGSYGYTF. The CDR3 nucleotides are TGTGCCAGCAGCAACAGGGGGTCCTATGGCTACACCTTC.

This clonotype came up many times. This sequence joins TRBV28 and TRBJ2-2; D is unclear. CDR3 length: 15 amino acids. V was cut by 6 bases and J by 4 bases, with 15 bases left in between. Looked up from germline, CDR1 is MDHEN and CDR2 is SYDVKM. The DNA for the CDR3 is TGTGCCAGCAGCCTAGGGATCGGGCCCACCGGGGAGCTGTTTTTT. Its translation: CASSLGIGPTGELFF.

The chain is built from TRBV29-1 and TRBJ2-5, with TRBD1 matching over 11 bases. With V trimmed by 5 bases and J by 4 bases, 6 bases remained unmatched. The CDR3 contains 14 residues. Looked up from germline, CDR1 is SQVTM and CDR2 is ANQGSEA. The CDR3 DNA follows: TGCAGCGTTCCAGGACAGGGGGCATTAGAGACCCAGTACTTC. Encoded protein: CSVPGQGALETQYF.

The V gene is TRBV18, the J gene TRBJ2-1; the D is unclear. The germline V gene encodes CDR1 KGHSH and CDR2 LQKENI. V lost 6 bases and J 3 bases, leaving 18 bases between the germline ends. The CDR3 runs 16 residues. The CDR3 bases are TGTGCCAGCTCCTTATACTCAGACATGGACTACAATGAGCAGTTCTTC. Amino acids: CASSLYSDMDYNEQFF. Full variable domain (rest looked up from reference TRBV18 and TRBJ2-1): NAGVMQNPRHLVRRRGQEARLRCSPMKGHSHVYWYRQLPEEGLKFMVYLQKENIIDESGMPKERFSAEFPKEGPSILRIQQVVRGDSAAYFCASSLYSDMDYNEQFFGPGTRLTVL.